The rows below give T cell receptor beta chains drawn from one sample of a study of blood T cell repertoires in COVID-19. Libraries were prepared by immunoSEQ multiplex PCR; TCRdb keeps only in-frame clonotypes and omits some of them. The sample includes 140,000 or so clones, roughly 83% of them seen just once. The sample comprised PBMCs or T cells enriched from blood (not recorded which). These receptors all stem from a man aged 45-60 years who had recovered from COVID-19. Each CDR3 is given with its conserved first and last residue. The order of the fields is D gene, clone size, V gene, CDR3 length, J gene, CDR3 DNA, CDR3 protein. The D gene is left open where the match is weak. Clone size is shown for a subset of rows, as once, few, many or a class of expanded clone.

TRBD1	.	TRBV6-2/TRBV6-3	14	TRBJ1-2	TGTGCCAGCAGCCCCGGCGGGACAGGGCGCGGCTACACCTTC	CASSPGGTGRGYTF
TRBD1	.	TRBV6-2/TRBV6-3	14	TRBJ1-1	TGTGCCAGCAGTGCGCAGGGGGGTAACACTGAAGCTTTCTTT	CASSAQGGNTEAFF
TRBD2	few	TRBV6-4	16	TRBJ2-3	TGTGCCAGCAGTGACTCGATGGGACTAGCTACAGATACGCAGTATTTT	CASSDSMGLATDTQYF
.	few	TRBV6-5	14	TRBJ2-2	TGTGCCAGCAGAATGGGGGCGGAGACCGGGGAGCTGTTTTTT	CASRMGAETGELFF
.	.	TRBV6-1	14	TRBJ1-2	TGTGCCAGCAGTGAAGCGCTAGGGCCCGGGGTTATCACCTTC	CASSEALGPGVITF
TRBD1	.	TRBV7-2	15	TRBJ2-5	TGTGCCAGCAGCTTAGTAGGGGGCTATCAAGAGACCCAGTACTTC	CASSLVGGYQETQYF
TRBD1	.	TRBV4-2	16	TRBJ2-7	TGTGCCAGCAGCCACCAAAGGTCCAGGGGGCACGACGAGCAGTACTTC	CASSHQRSRGHDEQYF
TRBD1	.	TRBV7-9	14	TRBJ2-7	TGTGCCAGCAGCTTAGGGGACAGAACCTACGAGCAGTACTTC	CASSLGDRTYEQYF
TRBD1	.	TRBV25-1	16	TRBJ1-1	TGTGCCAGCAGCCCTGGGGGCAGGGGGCGCGATACTGAAGCTTTCTTT	CASSPGGRGRDTEAFF
.	.	TRBV5-1	13	TRBJ2-3	TGCGCCAGCAGCTTGGCGGGCACAGATACGCAGTATTTT	CASSLAGTDTQYF
TRBD1	.	TRBV27	14	TRBJ1-5	TGTGCCAGCGGGACAGGGGGAAACAATCAGCCCCAGCATTTT	CASGTGGNNQPQHF
TRBD1	.	TRBV7-2	14	TRBJ1-4	TGTGCCAGCAGCAGGACAGGGGGGAGTGAAAAACTGTTTTTT	CASSRTGGSEKLFF
.	.	TRBV5-5	16	TRBJ1-2	TGTGCCAGCAGCTTCGGTGAGAGACAGACGACCTATGGCTACACCTTC	CASSFGERQTTYGYTF
.	few	TRBV5-1	15	TRBJ1-5	TGCGCCAGCAGCTTGGCAGGGAATAGCAATCAGCCCCAGCATTTT	CASSLAGNSNQPQHF
TRBD1	.	TRBV10-3	13	TRBJ1-5	TGTGCCACACGGGACAGACCTAATCAGCCCCAGCATTTT	CATRDRPNQPQHF
TRBD1	.	TRBV18	16	TRBJ2-5	TGTGCCAGCTCACCTTTTCCGAGGGACAGGCGGGAGACCCAGTACTTC	CASSPFPRDRRETQYF
.	.	TRBV30	13	TRBJ1-1	TGTGCCTGGAGTGTGACACTTAACACTGAAGCTTTCTTT	CAWSVTLNTEAFF
.	few	TRBV6-4	13	TRBJ1-5	TGTGCCAGCAGTGACAATCCGAATCAGCCCCAGCATTTT	CASSDNPNQPQHF
TRBD1	.	TRBV10-3	15	TRBJ1-5	TGTGCCATCAGTGGGGGACAGGGGTGGGATCAGCCCCAGCATTTT	CAISGGQGWDQPQHF
TRBD1	.	TRBV13	17	TRBJ1-6	TGTGCCAGCAGCATACGCCCGGGACAGGGATACAATTCACCCCTCCACTTT	CASSIRPGQGYNSPLHF
TRBD1	.	TRBV5-1	13	TRBJ1-2	TGCGCCAGCAGCCCACAGGGGGACTATGGCTACACCTTC	CASSPQGDYGYTF
.	.	TRBV30	13	TRBJ1-5	TGTGCCTGGACGCAGGGCGGCAATCAGCCCCAGCATTTT	CAWTQGGNQPQHF
.	few	TRBV7-2	15	TRBJ2-5	TGTGCCAGCAGCTTAGCCGCAGGGGCGGGAGAGACCCAGTACTTC	CASSLAAGAGETQYF
.	.	TRBV5-1	12	TRBJ2-7	TGCGCCAGCAGCTCTAATTCCTACGAGCAGTACTTC	CASSSNSYEQYF
TRBD1	.	TRBV5-8	14	TRBJ1-1	TGTGCCAGCAGCCAAGGGGGCTGGAACACTGAAGCTTTCTTT	CASSQGGWNTEAFF
.	once	TRBV5-4	15	TRBJ2-5	TGTGCCAGCAGCTTGGAGATTGGTAGAAAAGAGACCCAGTACTTC	CASSLEIGRKETQYF
.	.	TRBV4-3	15	TRBJ1-2	TGCGCCAGCAGCCAGACCCCAGGGTCCGGCTATGGCTACACCTTC	CASSQTPGSGYGYTF
.	.	TRBV4-1	12	TRBJ2-7	TGCGCCAGCAGCCAAGTTCGGGAAGAGCAGTACTTC	CASSQVREEQYF
.	once	TRBV2	15	TRBJ2-4	TGTGCCAACGGAGACAGGCAACTAGCCAAAAACATTCAGTACTTC	CANGDRQLAKNIQYF
TRBD1	once	TRBV27	16	TRBJ1-2	TGTGCCAGCAGGTCCGAACGAGTGGGACAGCACTATGGCTACACCTTC	CASRSERVGQHYGYTF
.	few	TRBV5-1	16	TRBJ1-1	TGCGCCAGCAGCTTGGATGCAGGGCTTATGAACACTGAAGCTTTCTTT	CASSLDAGLMNTEAFF
TRBD1	.	TRBV19	15	TRBJ1-5	TGTGCCAGTAGTCTGGGACAGGGAGTCGATCAGCCCCAGCATTTT	CASSLGQGVDQPQHF
TRBD1	few	TRBV16	13	TRBJ1-4	TGTGCCAGCACCAGGGGGCTAGATGAAAAACTGTTTTTT	CASTRGLDEKLFF
.	.	TRBV10-3	15	TRBJ1-3	TGTGCCATCAGTGATTATAACGGCTCTGGAAACACCATATATTTT	CAISDYNGSGNTIYF
TRBD1	.	TRBV5-1	17	TRBJ1-6	TGCGCCAGCAGCCAGATGGGACAGCGATTTTATAATTCACCCCTCCACTTT	CASSQMGQRFYNSPLHF
TRBD1	.	TRBV18	14	TRBJ1-5	TGTGCCAGCTCATCCGACAGGGAAGGTGGCCCCCAGCATTTT	CASSSDREGGPQHF
.	.	TRBV4-2	14	TRBJ1-2	TGTGCCAGCAGCCAAGTGGGGGGGGCGAATGGCTACACCTTC	CASSQVGGANGYTF
TRBD1	.	TRBV7-2	14	TRBJ1-1	TGTGCCAGCAGCCAGGGGGCCAGCGGCACTGAAGCTTTCTTT	CASSQGASGTEAFF
.	.	TRBV27	14	TRBJ1-1	TGTGCCAGCAGTTTATCCTGGGGCGAAGAGGAAGCTTTCTTT	CASSLSWGEEEAFF
TRBD1	.	TRBV6-5	13	TRBJ1-1	TGTGCCAGCAGTTACAATATGTGGGACAGGGGTTTCTTT	CASSYNMWDRGFF
.	once	TRBV3-1/TRBV3-2	16	TRBJ2-3	TGTGCCAGCAGCCAAGATGGAAGGGGGGGTCCGGGTACGCAGTATTTT	CASSQDGRGGPGTQYF
TRBD1	.	TRBV7-3	15	TRBJ1-6	TGTGCCAGCAGCCCCGGGACAGGGATTATGTCACCCCTCCACTTT	CASSPGTGIMSPLHF
.	.	TRBV6-2/TRBV6-3	15	TRBJ2-1	TGTGCCAGCAGTTACGGGCAGGGGCCGGTGGATGAGCAGTTCTTC	CASSYGQGPVDEQFF
.	few	TRBV4-3	16	TRBJ1-2	TGCGCCAGCAGCCAAGATAGGGCAGGGAAGGACTATGGCTACACCTTC	CASSQDRAGKDYGYTF
TRBD1	once	TRBV30	14	TRBJ1-2	TGTGCCTGGAGGGGAGGACAGGTCCTCTATGGCTACACCTTC	CAWRGGQVLYGYTF
.	.	TRBV5-6	14	TRBJ1-6	TGTGCCAGCAGCTTCTTCCGTCCCAATTCACCCCTCCACTTT	CASSFFRPNSPLHF
.	.	TRBV18	13	TRBJ2-2	TGTGCCAGCTCACCGAGACTCACCGGGGAGCTGTTTTTT	CASSPRLTGELFF
.	.	TRBV6-1	14	TRBJ1-2	TGTGCCAGCAGTGAAATCTCCGGGACTCGACTACCCACCTTC	CASSEISGTRLPTF
.	.	TRBV19	15	TRBJ1-4	TGTGCCAGTAGGAGGACAGTCTCAACTAATGAAAAACTGTTTTTT	CASRRTVSTNEKLFF
.	.	TRBV5-6	16	TRBJ2-7	TGTGCCAGCAGCTTGGAGGCGGGACAGTTTTTTTACGAGCAGTACTTC	CASSLEAGQFFYEQYF